This TCR beta chain was documented in a study of blood T cell repertoires in COVID-19. Study information: PBMCs, B-cell-depleted T cells, or T cells were the source of the cDNA or gDNA that made up the material.

Germline V gene data show CDR1 as MDHEN and CDR2 as SYDVKM. This CDR3 spans 15 amino acids. V dropped 6 bases and J dropped 6; count of bases not matched to a gene: 11. The method was immunoSEQ multiplex PCR; TCRdb's version includes in-frame clones alone and lacks a portion of them. Seen here are roughly 70,000 clones, 76% observed once, and the top ten hold 15%. Sequencing was performed on peripheral blood. V is TRBV28 and J is TRBJ2-1, with 7 bases lining up with TRBD2. This receptor was obtained from a man aged 60 to 75 with COVID-19, enrolled during active disease. This chain's CDR3 is CASSGGGLVFNEQFF. The CDR3 bases are TGTGCCAGCAGCGGGGGAGGACTAGTATTCAATGAGCAGTTCTTC.